The T cell receptor beta chain described here comes from a study of T cell changes during pregnancy in multiple sclerosis. The protocol was immunoSEQ multiplex PCR, while the TCRdb copy is restricted to in-frame clones and leaves out a portion. The repertoire has more than 65,000 clones, approximately 90% of them found once; the top ten carry 2.5%. V lost 1 base and J lost 6; bases outside the gene matches: 4. CDR1 SGHNT and CDR2 YENEEA come from the germline V gene. The CDR3 contains 15 residues. The TCR sequence derives from a female donor with multiple sclerosis, enrolled in a pregnancy study. Sample: peripheral blood, taken in the first trimester of pregnancy. The chain is built from TRBV11-3 and TRBJ2-2, with TRBD1 matching 8 bases. The CDR3 coding sequence is TGTGCCAGCAGCTTAGGGACAGGGTTATCCGGGGAGCTGTTTTTT. Translating gives CASSLGTGLSGELFF.